The clone carrying this T cell receptor (beta chain) was counted a single time. The source of the sample is a study of technical replicates of blood from several donors. Germline lookup yields CDR1 SGHVS and CDR2 FQNEAQ. Trimming stripped 5 bases from V and 4 bases from J, with 17 bases between. The length of the CDR3 is 15 residues. Sequencing used immunoSEQ multiplex PCR; TCRdb keeps in-frame clones, though not all of them. The top ten clones hold 0.2% of a sample with about 81,000 clones, roughly 96% of them seen once. The clonotype comes from a human donor in good health. The sample taken for sequencing was T cells isolated from PBMCs. This sequence joins TRBV7-8 and TRBJ1-2; the D is unclear. CDR3 DNA: TGTGCCAGCAGCGCTCTCCCGGAGGGTTCCTATGGCTACACCTTC. Its protein product is CASSALPEGSYGYTF.